The entry that follows covers one TCR beta chain sequence. This clonotype has ten or more counts. Its antigen remains undetermined. No qualities accompany the bases; no much larger clone lies one base away. Measured from the cysteine to the phenylalanine, the CDR3 is 15 residues long. The CDR3 DNA has 45 bases and is translated from base 1. Trimmed from V: 4 bases; trimmed from J: 3 bases; junction bases lacking a gene match: 6. The CDR1 and CDR2 encoded by the germline V gene are SGHTA and FQGNSA. The sample belongs to a study of neurological immune-mediated disorders (dated by TCRdb to 2018 to 2020). In the study overall: The study compared peripheral blood TCR-beta repertoires of HTLV-I-associated myelopathy (HAM/TSP) patients, multiple sclerosis patients and healthy controls using UMI-based sequencing. The approximately 100 TCR-beta libraries included longitudinal samples, technical triplicates and paired sorted CD4+ and CD8+ T-cell subsets alongside PBMC samples. Of the approximately 70 subjects in the cohort, around 14 were HAM/TSP patients, some 35 were multiple sclerosis patients, and some 20 were healthy controls.

cDNA was synthesized by template-switch 5'RACE using a primer with a 10-nucleotide random unique molecular identifier that tagged each TCR transcript. Every sequencing run yielded over 170 million TCR-beta sequences covering 15-18 subjects. The RNeasy kit was used to extract total RNA. TCR-beta VDJ regions were amplified with primers for the TCR constant region and the 5'RACE anchor, using the KAPA Real-time Library Amplification kit. Sample indexes and Illumina adaptors were added in a first PCR, after which library yield was increased in a second PCR. After Ampure bead purification, the TCR product of roughly 650 bp was size-selected on a 2% E-gel SizeSelection system. Library quality was checked on a Bioanalyzer, concentration was measured with Qubit, and libraries were quantified with the Kapa Library Quantification kit before pooling. Libraries were sequenced paired-end 2 x 150 bp on an Illumina HiSeq 2500. To increase sequence diversity, 25-30% phiX was spiked into each library pool. Per the authors' processing: The UMI-based MiGEC pipeline processed quality-filtered reads and removed over 75% of raw TCR sequences during error correction. VDJ genes were aligned to IMGT germline references, and clonotypes were defined by unique CDR3 amino acid sequence plus V-J genes. Clonal expansion, Shannon diversity and CDR3 relatedness (CalcPairwiseDistances, ClusterSamples) were evaluated with VDJtools, and phylogenetic trees were built with CLCbio workbench. Expanded clones were defined as having at least 8 unique UMIs, based on coefficient-of-variation modelling across technical triplicates. The raw public data were reprocessed by TCRdb itself: fastp quality trimming at Q25, MiXCR clonotype calling, in-frame beta chains only. Entries are consolidated by CDR3 protein sequence, retaining the most common genes and DNA. V and J calls and clone size were set by TCRdb, not the authors. The sample yields 39,000 or so distinct CDR3 sequences; around 5% were counted once. Jointly, the top ten make up roughly 9% of the sample.

The healthy controls were volunteers from blood banks in Maryland, USA. For sorted-subset TCR libraries, 1 million sorted CD4+ or CD8+ T cells were used. Peripheral blood was subjected to Ficoll-Hypaque density gradient centrifugation to isolate PBMCs, which were then cryopreserved in liquid nitrogen. The study also sequenced paired sorted CD4+ and CD8+ subsets from healthy controls, HAM/TSP patients and MS patients. Results and caveats for the whole study, not just this receptor: TCR clonal expansion was highest in HAM/TSP patients and lowest in MS patients, with MS patients falling below even healthy controls. Expanded clones from different subjects shared no identical CDR3 amino acid sequences, which suggests that TCR-beta repertoires were private in all groups.

The sequenced sample consisted of CD4+ T cells from blood. The rearrangement joined TRBV7-2 to TRBJ1-5; the junction holds 7 bases that match TRBD1. This TCR was sampled from a man aged 18 to 29 in good health. The CDR3 is CASSSDGQVNQPQHF. The nucleotide sequence is TGTGCCAGCAGCTCTGATGGACAGGTCAATCAGCCCCAGCATTTT. Beyond the CDR3, the reference TRBV7-2 and TRBJ1-5 genes provide the residues; the full variable domain reads: GAGVSQSPSNKVTEKGKDVELRCDPISGHTALYWYRQSLGQGLEFLIYFQGNSAPDKSGLPSDRFSAERTGGSVSTLTIQRTQQEDSAVYLCASSSDGQVNQPQHFGDGTRLSIL.